The 17 T cell receptor beta chains below all came from one sample that was sequenced in a study of blood T cells in healthy people across ages. Then a second PCR, running about 6 to 12 cycles, was carried out with a sample-barcoded 5' primer and a J-beta primer mix. Each CDR3 protein gets one entry after TCRdb re-called the 5' RACE reads with MiXCR. The table includes some 700,000 distinct CDR3 sequences, roughly 20% detected once. Material for sequencing was blood. These receptors originate from a man aged 65 to 85 in good health.

This clonotype has more than one count but fewer than ten. The V and J genes are TRBV7-2 and TRBJ1-6; D remains ambiguous. Between the trimmed V and J ends, which lost 1 base and 11 bases, there was a span of 6 bases. CDR1 and CDR2 from the germline V gene are SGHTA and FQGNSA. This CDR3 has 12 residues. The CDR3 protein is CASSLDSPPLHF. The CDR3 nucleotides read TGTGCCAGCAGCTTAGACTCGCCACCCCTCCACTTT.

The chain employs TRBV19 and TRBJ2-5; a weak D match, TRBD2 (5 bases). The CDR3 runs 11 residues. V was clipped by 7 bases and J by 7 bases, with 10 bases between them. The V gene's germline CDR1 is LNHDA and CDR2 SQIVND (reference sequence). CDR3 nucleotide sequence: TGTGCCAGTATGGGCGGGTTGACCCAGTACTTC. It translates to CASMGGLTQYF.

This clonotype came up a few times. The chain has TRBV12-3 or TRBV12-4 and TRBJ2-3; 7 bases agree with TRBD1. After removal of 6 bases from V and 5 bases from J, the junction contained 11 bases not matched to a gene. The CDR3 is made up of 15 amino acids. As DNA, the CDR3 is TGTGCCAGCAGAAGGACAGGATTTTCACAAGATACGCAGTATTTT. Its translation: CASRRTGFSQDTQYF.

The V gene is TRBV12-3 or TRBV12-4, the J gene TRBJ1-4, with D maybe TRBD1 (5 bases). V dropped 5 bases and J dropped 2 bases, with 15 bases sitting between them. The CDR3 contains 16 residues. CDR3 in DNA: TGTGCCAGCAGTCTACAGGCCCCGGGGACTAATGAAAAACTGTTTTTT. It is translated as CASSLQAPGTNEKLFF.

Only a few counts were recorded for this clonotype. This rearrangement joins TRBV5-1 to TRBJ1-4, with D uncertain. V shed 4 bases and J shed 3 bases, with 10 bases lying between them. The CDR3 is made up of 14 amino acids. In germline, CDR1 is SGHRS, CDR2 YFSETQ. In nucleotides, the CDR3 is TGCGCCAGCAGCGAGGCCAGGCCTAATGAAAAACTGTTTTTT. This translates into CASSEARPNEKLFF.

This rearrangement joins TRBV18 to TRBJ1-1, with D uncertain. Per the germline V gene, CDR1 is KGHSH and CDR2 is LQKENI. This CDR3 region has 14 residues. V was trimmed by 2 bases and J by 6 bases, leaving 13 bases between them. CDR3 sequence (DNA): TGTGCCAGCTCACCAGCGGACCTCCGCCCTGAAGCTTTCTTT. This sequence encodes CASSPADLRPEAFF.

The chain uses TRBV4-1 and TRBJ1-4; D not resolved. Germline CDR1 MGHRA, CDR2 YSYEKL. V lost 3 bases and J lost 3, with 11 bases in between. The CDR3 totals 15 residues. The CDR3 reads CASSQGWEANEKLFF. DNA for the CDR3: TGCGCCAGCAGCCAGGGATGGGAAGCTAATGAAAAACTGTTTTTT.

The V gene is TRBV20-1, the J gene TRBJ2-1, with D maybe TRBD2 (5 bases). The CDR3 sequence is 14 residues long. Trimming left V 3 bases short and J 0 bases short, with 9 bases between. Germline V gives CDR1 DFQATT, CDR2 SNEGSKA (reference sequence). The CDR3 nucleotides are TGCAGTGCTAGGCTAGCAGCCTCCTACAATGAGCAGTTCTTC. Encoded protein: CSARLAASYNEQFF.

The V gene is TRBV2, the J gene TRBJ2-3; the D is unclear. CDR3 size: 15 residues. CDR1 and CDR2 (germline): SNHLY, FYNNEI. Between the trimmed V and J ends, which lost 4 bases and 2 bases, there was a span of 13 bases. The CDR3 DNA follows: TGTGCCAGCAGTGTGGCTAGGCTCGCCACAGATACGCAGTATTTT. Protein product: CASSVARLATDTQYF.

The chain joins TRBV19 to TRBJ2-5; D unclear. Germline values: CDR1 LNHDA, CDR2 SQIVND (reference sequence). V was trimmed by 5 bases and J by 7 bases, leaving 14 bases between them. The CDR3 spans 13 residues. The CDR3 here is CASSSRTVGTQYF. The CDR3 DNA reads as TGTGCCAGTAGTTCCCGTACAGTCGGGACCCAGTACTTC.

This clonotype was detected only a few times. The rearrangement joins TRBV9 to TRBJ2-2; 9 bases are shared with TRBD2. The CDR3 loop spans 17 amino acids. The J segment lost 0 bases and the V segment lost 1 base, leaving 4 bases of the junction unmatched. CDR1 SGDLS and CDR2 YYNGEE come from the germline V gene. CDR3 region: CASSVLSGGTNTGELFF. In DNA form, the CDR3 reads TGTGCCAGCAGCGTACTTAGCGGGGGCACGAACACCGGGGAGCTGTTTTTT.

This clonotype was picked up a small number of times. The chain uses TRBV12-3 or TRBV12-4 and TRBJ2-5; the D is unclear. The J call is doubtful: the DNA matches TRBJ2-7 better. The CDR3 covers 14 residues. This CDR3 is CASSLMGGSYEQYF. In nucleotides, the CDR3 is TGTGCCAGCAGTTTAATGGGCGGATCCTACGAGCAGTACTTC.

This clonotype showed up many times. The rearrangement uses TRBV4-2 and TRBJ2-5, with TRBD2 matching 8 bases. The J call may be faulty, since TRBJ2-7 better matches the DNA end. The CDR3 runs 17 residues. Germline V gene data show CDR1 as LGHNA and CDR2 as YNFKEQ. This CDR3 is CASSLDTGGRVSYEQYF. The CDR3 region has the DNA TGTGCCAGCAGCCTCGACACGGGGGGGCGCGTCTCCTACGAGCAGTACTTC.

At least ten counts were recorded for this clonotype. This sequence joins TRBV7-9 and TRBJ2-7, with D tentatively TRBD1 (6 bases). The V end was cut by 6 bases, the J end by 3 bases, with 12 bases between. This CDR3 is built from 13 residues. The V gene's germline CDR1 is SEHNR and CDR2 FQNEAQ (reference sequence). CDR3 DNA sequence: TGTGCCAGCAGTTTGGTAGGGGGCTACGAGCAGTACTTC. Translation gives CASSLVGGYEQYF.

J is TRBJ1-2 and V is TRBV12-3 or TRBV12-4, with 7 bases matching TRBD1. Unmatched junction bases numbered 8, after V lost 7 bases and J lost 0 bases. This CDR3 is built from 15 residues. The CDR3 loop reads CASISRDRANYGYTF. As DNA, the CDR3 is TGTGCCAGCATCTCCCGGGACAGAGCTAACTATGGCTACACCTTC.

This clonotype appeared once. The V and J genes are TRBV13 and TRBJ1-2, with 7 bases lining up with TRBD1. The CDR3 is 16 amino acids. J gave up 5 bases and V 4 bases, and 13 bases lay outside the gene matches. The V gene's germline CDR1 is PRHDT and CDR2 FYEKMQ (reference sequence). DNA for the CDR3: TGTGCCAGCAGCTCCACGGACGAGGGGGCGGGGTATGGCTACACCTTC. Translated: CASSSTDEGAGYGYTF.

A few counts support this clonotype. The chain recombines TRBV11-2 with TRBJ1-1, with D perhaps matching TRBD1 (6 bases). Germline CDR1 reads SGHAT; CDR2 reads FQNNGV. This CDR3 has 14 residues. V dropped 1 base and J dropped 7 bases, with 13 bases sitting between them. CDR3 residues: CASSLGGAYLEAFF. Here the CDR3 DNA reads TGTGCCAGCAGCTTAGGGGGGGCCTACCTTGAAGCTTTCTTT. The full variable domain, rest sourced from reference TRBV11-2 and TRBJ1-1, is EAGVAQSPRYKIIEKRQSVAFWCNPISGHATLYWYQQILGQGPKLLIQFQNNGVVDDSQLPKDRFSAERLKGVDSTLKIQPAKLEDSAVYLCASSLGGAYLEAFFGQGTRLTVV.